This T cell receptor (beta chain) was sequenced in a study of T-cell memory formation after mild COVID-19. General study results and limits: Among clones contracting day 15 to 85, CD4/CD8 was balanced, whereas later expanders leaned CD4+. Among contracting clones, CD4+ were mainly CM/EM and CD8+ enriched in EMRA. Second-wave clones peaking on day 37 lacked confirmed SARS-CoV-2 specificity.

TCR alpha and TCR beta cDNA libraries carrying sample barcodes and UMIs were produced by 5'RACE using constant-segment primers. TCRdb re-called the 5' RACE reads through MiXCR, storing one row per CDR3 protein. The sample comprises around 510,000 distinct CDR3 sequences, less than 25% of which are singletons, and around 7.7% rests with the top ten. V was clipped by 6 bases and J by 5 bases; unmatched bases: 13. Germline V gene lookup returns CDR1 SGHKS and CDR2 YYEKEE (reference sequence). This CDR3 region has 16 residues. As concerns this clonotype: Antigen specificity is unknown.

The receptor was isolated from an adult woman who had mild COVID-19 (a few samples of this study predate the infection). Cell type and time point are not known. Input material: PBMCs or a T cell subset sorted from them (not recorded which). V is TRBV5-5 and J is TRBJ2-3; TRBD2 matches at 9 bases. The CDR3 DNA follows: TGTGCCAGCACCACGAAGGCGACTAGCGGTTTAGATACGCAGTATTTT. It codes for CASTTKATSGLDTQYF.